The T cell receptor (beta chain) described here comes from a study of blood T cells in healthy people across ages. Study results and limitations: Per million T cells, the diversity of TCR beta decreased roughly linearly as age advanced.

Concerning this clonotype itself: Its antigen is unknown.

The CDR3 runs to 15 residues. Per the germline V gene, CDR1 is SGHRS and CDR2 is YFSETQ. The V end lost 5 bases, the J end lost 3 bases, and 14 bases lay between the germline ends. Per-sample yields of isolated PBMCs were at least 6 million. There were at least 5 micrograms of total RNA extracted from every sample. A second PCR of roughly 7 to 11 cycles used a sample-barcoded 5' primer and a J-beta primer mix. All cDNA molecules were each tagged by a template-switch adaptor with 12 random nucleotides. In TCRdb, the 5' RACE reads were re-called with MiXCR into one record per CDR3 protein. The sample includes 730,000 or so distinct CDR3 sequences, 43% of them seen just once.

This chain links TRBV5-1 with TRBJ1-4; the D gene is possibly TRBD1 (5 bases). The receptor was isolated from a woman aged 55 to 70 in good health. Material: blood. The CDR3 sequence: CASRAQGHANEKLFF. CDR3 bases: TGCGCCAGCAGAGCCCAGGGTCATGCTAATGAAAAACTGTTTTTT.